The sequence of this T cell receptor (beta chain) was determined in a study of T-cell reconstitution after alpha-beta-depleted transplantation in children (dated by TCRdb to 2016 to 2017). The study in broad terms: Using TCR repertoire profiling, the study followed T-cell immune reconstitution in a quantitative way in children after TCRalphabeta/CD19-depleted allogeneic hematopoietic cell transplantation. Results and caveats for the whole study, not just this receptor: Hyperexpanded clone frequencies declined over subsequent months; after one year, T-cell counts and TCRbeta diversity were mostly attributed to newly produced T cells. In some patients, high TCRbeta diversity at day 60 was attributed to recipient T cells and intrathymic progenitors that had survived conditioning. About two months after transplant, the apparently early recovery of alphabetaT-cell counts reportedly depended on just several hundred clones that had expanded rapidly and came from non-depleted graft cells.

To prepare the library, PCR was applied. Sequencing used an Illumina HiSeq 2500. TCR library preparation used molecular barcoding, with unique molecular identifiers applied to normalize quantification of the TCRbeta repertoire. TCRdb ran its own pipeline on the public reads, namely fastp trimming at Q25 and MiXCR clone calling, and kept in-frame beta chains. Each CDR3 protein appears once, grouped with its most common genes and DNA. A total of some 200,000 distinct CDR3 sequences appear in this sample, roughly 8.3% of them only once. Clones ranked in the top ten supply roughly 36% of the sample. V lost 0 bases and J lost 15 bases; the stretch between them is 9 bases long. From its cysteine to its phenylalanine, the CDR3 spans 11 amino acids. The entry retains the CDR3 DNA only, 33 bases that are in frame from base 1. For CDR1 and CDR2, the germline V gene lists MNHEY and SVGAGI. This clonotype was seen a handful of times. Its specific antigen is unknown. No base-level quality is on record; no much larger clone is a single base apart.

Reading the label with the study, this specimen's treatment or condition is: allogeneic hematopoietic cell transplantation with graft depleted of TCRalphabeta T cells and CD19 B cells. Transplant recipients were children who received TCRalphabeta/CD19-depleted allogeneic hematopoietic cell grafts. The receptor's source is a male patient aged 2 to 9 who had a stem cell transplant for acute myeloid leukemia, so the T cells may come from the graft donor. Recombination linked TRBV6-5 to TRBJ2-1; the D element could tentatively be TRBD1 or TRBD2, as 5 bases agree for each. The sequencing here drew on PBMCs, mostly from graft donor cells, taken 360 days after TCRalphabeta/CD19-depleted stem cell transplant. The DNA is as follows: TGTGCCAGCAGTTACTCGGGGGTCCCGTTCTTC. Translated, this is CASSYSGVPFF.